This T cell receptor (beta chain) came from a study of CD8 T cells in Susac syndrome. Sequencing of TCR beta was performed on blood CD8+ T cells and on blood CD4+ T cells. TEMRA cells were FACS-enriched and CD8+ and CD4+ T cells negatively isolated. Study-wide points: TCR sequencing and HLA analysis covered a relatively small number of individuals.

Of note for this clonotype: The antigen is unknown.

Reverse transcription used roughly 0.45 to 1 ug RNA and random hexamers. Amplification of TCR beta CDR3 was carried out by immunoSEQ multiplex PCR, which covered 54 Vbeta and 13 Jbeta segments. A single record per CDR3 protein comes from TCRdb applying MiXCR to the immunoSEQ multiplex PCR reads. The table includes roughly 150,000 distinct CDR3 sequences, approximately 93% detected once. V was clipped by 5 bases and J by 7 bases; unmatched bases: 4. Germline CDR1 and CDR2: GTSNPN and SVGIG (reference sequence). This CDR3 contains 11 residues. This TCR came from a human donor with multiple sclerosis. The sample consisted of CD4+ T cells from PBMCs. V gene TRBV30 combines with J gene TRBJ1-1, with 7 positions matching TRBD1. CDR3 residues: CAWGRDSEAFF. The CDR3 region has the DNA TGTGCCTGGGGGAGGGACAGTGAAGCTTTCTTT.